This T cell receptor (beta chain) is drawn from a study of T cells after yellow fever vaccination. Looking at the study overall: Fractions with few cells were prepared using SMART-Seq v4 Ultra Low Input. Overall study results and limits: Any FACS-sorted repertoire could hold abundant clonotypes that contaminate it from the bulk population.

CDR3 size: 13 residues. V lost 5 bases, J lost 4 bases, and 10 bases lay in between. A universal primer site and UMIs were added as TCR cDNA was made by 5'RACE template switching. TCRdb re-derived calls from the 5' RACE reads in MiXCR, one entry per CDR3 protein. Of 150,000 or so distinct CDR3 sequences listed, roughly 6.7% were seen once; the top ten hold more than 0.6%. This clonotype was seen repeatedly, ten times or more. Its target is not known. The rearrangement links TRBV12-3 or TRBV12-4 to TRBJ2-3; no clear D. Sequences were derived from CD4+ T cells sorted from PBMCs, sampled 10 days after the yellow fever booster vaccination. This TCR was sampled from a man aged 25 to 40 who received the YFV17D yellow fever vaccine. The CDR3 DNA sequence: TGTGCCAGCAGTCGAGATAGTGCAGATACGCAGTATTTT. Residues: CASSRDSADTQYF.